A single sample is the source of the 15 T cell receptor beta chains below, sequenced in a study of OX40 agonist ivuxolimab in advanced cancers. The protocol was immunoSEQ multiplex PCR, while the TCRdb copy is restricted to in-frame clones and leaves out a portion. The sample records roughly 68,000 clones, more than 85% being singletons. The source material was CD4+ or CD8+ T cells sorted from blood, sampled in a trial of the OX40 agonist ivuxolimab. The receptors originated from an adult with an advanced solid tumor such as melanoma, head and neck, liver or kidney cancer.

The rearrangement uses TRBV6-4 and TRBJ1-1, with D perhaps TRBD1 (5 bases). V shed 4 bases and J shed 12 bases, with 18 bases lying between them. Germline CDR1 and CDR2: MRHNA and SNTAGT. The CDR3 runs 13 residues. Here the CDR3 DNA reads TGTGCCAGCAGTGGGGATCGTGCAGGGAAAACTTTCTTT. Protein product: CASSGDRAGKTFF.

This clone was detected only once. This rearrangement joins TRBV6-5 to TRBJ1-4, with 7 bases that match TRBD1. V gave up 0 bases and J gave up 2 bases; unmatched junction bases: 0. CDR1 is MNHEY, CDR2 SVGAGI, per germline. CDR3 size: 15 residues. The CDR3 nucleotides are TGTGCCAGCAGTTACTCGGGACAGACTAATGAAAAACTGTTTTTT. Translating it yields CASSYSGQTNEKLFF.

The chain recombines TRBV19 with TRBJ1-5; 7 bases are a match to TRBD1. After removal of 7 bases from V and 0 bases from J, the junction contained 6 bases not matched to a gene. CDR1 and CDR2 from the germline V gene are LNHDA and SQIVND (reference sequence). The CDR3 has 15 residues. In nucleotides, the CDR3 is TGTGCCAGTATCGAAGACAGGGCTAGCAATCAGCCCCAGCATTTT. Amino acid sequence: CASIEDRASNQPQHF.

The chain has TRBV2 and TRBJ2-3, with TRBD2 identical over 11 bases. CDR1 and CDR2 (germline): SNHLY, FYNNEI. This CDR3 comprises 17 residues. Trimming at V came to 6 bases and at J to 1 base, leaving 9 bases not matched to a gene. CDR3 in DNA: TGTGCCAGCAGCGGTAATAGCGGGGGGGTTGGCACAGATACGCAGTATTTT. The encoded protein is CASSGNSGGVGTDTQYF.

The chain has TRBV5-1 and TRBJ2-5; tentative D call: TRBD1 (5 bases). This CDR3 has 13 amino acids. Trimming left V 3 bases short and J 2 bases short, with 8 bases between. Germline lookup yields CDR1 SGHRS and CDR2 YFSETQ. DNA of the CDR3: TGCGCCAGCAGCTCCCGACAGCAAGAGACCCAGTACTTC. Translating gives CASSSRQQETQYF.

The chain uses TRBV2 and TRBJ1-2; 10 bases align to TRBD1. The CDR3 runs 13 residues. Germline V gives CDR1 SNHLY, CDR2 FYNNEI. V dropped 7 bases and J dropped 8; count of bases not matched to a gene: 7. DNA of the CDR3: TGTGCCAGCAACTCGGGACAGGGGAACGGCTACACCTTC. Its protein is CASNSGQGNGYTF.

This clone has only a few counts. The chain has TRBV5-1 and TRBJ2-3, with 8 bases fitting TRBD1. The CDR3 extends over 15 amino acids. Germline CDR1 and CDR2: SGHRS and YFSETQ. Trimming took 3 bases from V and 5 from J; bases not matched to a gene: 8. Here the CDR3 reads CASSSRGQEIDTQYF. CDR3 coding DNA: TGCGCCAGCAGCTCTCGGGGACAGGAAATAGATACGCAGTATTTT.

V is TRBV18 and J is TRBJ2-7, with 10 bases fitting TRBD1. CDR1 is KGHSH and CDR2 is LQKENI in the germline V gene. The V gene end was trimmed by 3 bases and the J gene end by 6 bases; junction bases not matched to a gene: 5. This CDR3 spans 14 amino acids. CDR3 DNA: TGTGCCAGCTCACCGGGACAGGGGTTGCCCGAGCAGTACTTC. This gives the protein CASSPGQGLPEQYF.

The CDR3 here is CASSLASGLNTEAFF. The CDR3 DNA sequence: TGCGCCAGCAGCTTGGCCTCAGGGCTGAACACTGAAGCTTTCTTT. The V gene is TRBV5-1, the J gene TRBJ1-1, with D perhaps TRBD1 (5 bases). The CDR3 loop spans 15 amino acids. Germline-derived CDR1 and CDR2 are SGHRS and YFSETQ. With 0 bases removed from V and 0 bases from J, the gap between germline ends came to 9 bases.

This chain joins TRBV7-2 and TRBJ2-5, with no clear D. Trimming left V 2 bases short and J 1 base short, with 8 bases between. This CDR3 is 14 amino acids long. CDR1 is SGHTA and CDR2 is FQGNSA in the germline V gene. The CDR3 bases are TGTGCCAGCAGCTTATCGATAGGCCAAGAGACCCAGTACTTC. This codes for CASSLSIGQETQYF.

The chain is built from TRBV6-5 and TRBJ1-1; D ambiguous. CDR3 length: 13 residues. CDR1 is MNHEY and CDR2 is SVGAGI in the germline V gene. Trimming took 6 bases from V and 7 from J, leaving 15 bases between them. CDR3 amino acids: CASSHSGEREAFF. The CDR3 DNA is TGTGCCAGCAGCCACAGCGGGGAACGTGAAGCTTTCTTT.

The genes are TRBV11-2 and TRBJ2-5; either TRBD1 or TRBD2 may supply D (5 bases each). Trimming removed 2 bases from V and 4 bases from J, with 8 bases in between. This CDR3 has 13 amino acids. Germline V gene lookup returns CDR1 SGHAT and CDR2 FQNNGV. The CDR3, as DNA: TGTGCCAGCAGCTTATCCGGGGCAGAGACCCAGTACTTC. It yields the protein CASSLSGAETQYF.

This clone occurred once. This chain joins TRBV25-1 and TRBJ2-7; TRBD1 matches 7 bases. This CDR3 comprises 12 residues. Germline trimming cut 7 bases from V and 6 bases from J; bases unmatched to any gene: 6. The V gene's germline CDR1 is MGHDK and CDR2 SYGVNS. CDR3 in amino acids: CASKDRSGEQYF. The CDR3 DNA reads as TGTGCCAGCAAGGACAGGTCGGGCGAGCAGTACTTC.

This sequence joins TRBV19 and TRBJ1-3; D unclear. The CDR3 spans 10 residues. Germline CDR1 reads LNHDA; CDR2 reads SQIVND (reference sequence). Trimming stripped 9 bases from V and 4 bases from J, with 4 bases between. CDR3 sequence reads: CASGGNTIYF. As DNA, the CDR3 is TGTGCCAGCGGGGGAAACACCATATATTTT.

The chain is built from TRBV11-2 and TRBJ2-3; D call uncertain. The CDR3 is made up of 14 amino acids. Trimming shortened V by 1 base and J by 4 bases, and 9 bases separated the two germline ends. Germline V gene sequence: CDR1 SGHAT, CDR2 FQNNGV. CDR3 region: CASSLVAGADTQYF. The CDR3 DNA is TGTGCCAGCAGCTTAGTCGCTGGGGCAGATACGCAGTATTTT. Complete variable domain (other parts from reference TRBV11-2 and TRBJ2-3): EAGVAQSPRYKIIEKRQSVAFWCNPISGHATLYWYQQILGQGPKLLIQFQNNGVVDDSQLPKDRFSAERLKGVDSTLKIQPAKLEDSAVYLCASSLVAGADTQYFGPGTRLTVL.